This record covers a single T cell receptor (beta chain). These data originate in a study of blood T cell repertoires in COVID-19. Study-level background: T cells, B-cell-depleted T cells, or PBMCs provided the cDNA or gDNA that served as material.

Germline V gene sequence: CDR1 LNHDA, CDR2 SQIVND (reference sequence). The CDR3 totals 16 residues. V was pared by 5 bases and J by 3 bases, with 8 bases of the junction left unmatched. Authors' data handling: Estimation of nucleated cell counts relied on the amplification of reference gene primers. TCRdb keeps only in-frame clones here, not all; method: immunoSEQ multiplex PCR. The D gene and trimming were derived from the DNA, and the V and J assignments and clone size from that table. The sample contains about 39,000 clones, around 85% of which appear only once. The source is a man between 60 and 70 years old with acute or convalescent COVID-19. Sequenced material: peripheral blood. J is TRBJ2-3 and V is TRBV19; 10 bases line up with TRBD2. CDR3 nucleotides: TGTGCCAGTAGTTCTGAGCGGGGGGGCCCGACAGATACGCAGTATTTT. It encodes CASSSERGGPTDTQYF.